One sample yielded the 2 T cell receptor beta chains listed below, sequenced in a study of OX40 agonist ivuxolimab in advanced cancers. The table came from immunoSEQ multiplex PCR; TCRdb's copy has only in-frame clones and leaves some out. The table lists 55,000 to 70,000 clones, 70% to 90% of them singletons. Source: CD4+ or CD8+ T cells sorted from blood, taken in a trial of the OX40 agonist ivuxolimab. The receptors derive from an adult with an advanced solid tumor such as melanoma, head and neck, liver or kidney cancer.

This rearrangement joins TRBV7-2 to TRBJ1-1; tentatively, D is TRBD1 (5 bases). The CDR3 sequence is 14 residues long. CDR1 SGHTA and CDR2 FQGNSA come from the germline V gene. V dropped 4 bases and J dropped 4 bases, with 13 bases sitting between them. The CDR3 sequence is CASSSGTGGTEAFF. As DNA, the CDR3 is TGTGCCAGCAGCTCCGGGACTGGGGGCACTGAAGCTTTCTTT.

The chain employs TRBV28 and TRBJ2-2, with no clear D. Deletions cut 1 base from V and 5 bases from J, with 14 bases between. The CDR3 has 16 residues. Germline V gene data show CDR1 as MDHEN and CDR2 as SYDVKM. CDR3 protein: CASSLFGGLGTGELFF. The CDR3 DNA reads TGTGCCAGCAGTTTATTTGGTGGTTTAGGAACCGGGGAGCTGTTTTTT.